This T cell receptor beta chain is from a study of siplizumab effects on memory and regulatory T cells. Study outcomes and limitations: Naive or memory phenotype assignment was not possible for roughly 75-95% of proliferating CD4+ or CD8+ clones. No more than a minor fraction of alloreactive clones could be traced back to unstimulated subsets.

With respect to this clone: The antigen is not known.

V shed 7 bases and J 1 base; nucleotides not matched to a gene: 10. The CDR3 spans 16 residues. Germline lookup yields CDR1 ENHRY and CDR2 SYGVKD. Clones were read by immunoSEQ multiplex PCR, and TCRdb kept only the in-frame ones, dropping some. The top ten hold roughly 1.7% of the sample, which has some 120,000 clones, around 94% seen once. The sequencing input was non-Treg CD4+ T cells sorted from blood. The chain employs TRBV10-3 and TRBJ2-3; TRBD2 matches at 8 bases. This clonotype was sampled from a human donor in good health. The CDR3, as DNA: TGTGCCATCAACCCCCGGGGGGGATTCGGCACAGATACGCAGTATTTT. This sequence encodes CAINPRGGFGTDTQYF.